This paragraph reports one T cell receptor (beta chain). Its antigen remains unidentified. This sample stems from a study of CD8 T cells in Susac syndrome. Overall study context: The Susac syndrome patients were therapy-naive, on corticosteroids, or on intravenous immunoglobulin alone at blood draw. Study results and limitations: Maximal CD8+ clonal expansion in Susac was observed within TEMRA cells and among active patients.

The ends were cut back, 4 bases at V and 2 bases at J, with 12 bases in the middle. The CDR3 length is 15 residues. Germline CDR1 reads SGHRS; CDR2 reads YFSETQ. Peripheral blood CD8+ and CD4+ T cells were profiled by TCR beta sequencing. Reverse transcription used roughly 0.45 to 1 ug RNA and random hexamers. TCRdb reprocessed the immunoSEQ multiplex PCR reads via MiXCR and lists one record per CDR3 protein. The table lists some 130,000 distinct CDR3 sequences, around 93% of them singletons. Sequenced material: CD8+ T cells from PBMCs. The receptor comes from a human donor with Susac syndrome. The rearrangement links TRBV5-1 to TRBJ2-2; D remains unclear. The DNA of the CDR3 is TGCGCCAGCAGCCCTAAAGTAACAAACACCGGGGAGCTGTTTTTT. This codes for CASSPKVTNTGELFF.